A single sample is the source of the 23 T cell receptor beta chains below, sequenced in a study of T cells after yellow fever vaccination. TCRdb used MiXCR to reprocess the 5' RACE reads, holding one entry per CDR3 protein. The sample lists around 300,000 distinct CDR3 sequences, roughly 4% occurring once. The input for sequencing was PBMCs, taken 5 days after the yellow fever booster vaccination. The receptors shown here come from a man aged 18 to 30 who received the YFV17D yellow fever vaccine.

The chain has TRBV7-9 and TRBJ2-4, with no clear D. This CDR3 region has 15 residues. The V end lost 1 base, the J end lost 10 bases, and 17 bases lay between the germline ends. Germline V gene data show CDR1 as SEHNR and CDR2 as FQNEAQ (reference sequence). The CDR3: CASSLEASAPFIQYF. The DNA for the CDR3 is TGTGCCAGCAGCTTAGAAGCCTCAGCACCCTTTATTCAGTACTTC.

This clonotype was counted a few times. This sequence joins TRBV7-2 and TRBJ1-6, with D uncertain. The V end was cut by 0 bases, the J end by 8 bases, with 5 bases between. The CDR3 totals 13 residues. Germline-derived CDR1 and CDR2 are SGHTA and FQGNSA. The CDR3 DNA reads TGTGCCAGCAGCTTAGCGATCTATTCACCCCTCCACTTT. Its translation: CASSLAIYSPLHF.

The rearrangement joins TRBV7-3 to TRBJ2-2; D not certain. This CDR3 contains 13 residues. CDR1 SGHTA and CDR2 FQGTGA come from the germline V gene. V was clipped by 2 bases and J by 4 bases, with 5 bases between them. The CDR3 region is CASSLQTTGELFF. CDR3 nucleotides: TGTGCCAGCAGCTTACAGACCACCGGGGAGCTGTTTTTT.

This clonotype was picked up many times. The V and J genes are TRBV20-1 and TRBJ1-2, with unresolved D. CDR1 and CDR2 from the germline V gene are DFQATT and SNEGSKA (reference sequence). This CDR3 comprises 12 residues. V was pared by 3 bases and J by 5 bases, with 10 bases between. For the CDR3, the DNA is TGCAGTGCTAGTCGGAGGGATTATGGCTACACCTTC. Translating gives CSASRRDYGYTF.

The J gene is TRBJ2-2, the V gene TRBV7-2, with 8 positions matching TRBD1. Per germline, CDR1 SGHTA and CDR2 FQGNSA. V shed 4 bases and J 6 bases; nucleotides not matched to a gene: 4. The CDR3 runs 14 residues. CDR3 region: CASSSTGGAGELFF. The CDR3 bases are TGTGCCAGCAGCTCCACAGGGGGTGCCGGGGAGCTGTTTTTT.

The rearrangement links TRBV7-6 to TRBJ2-3, with D perhaps being TRBD1 or TRBD2 (6 bases each). The CDR3 covers 16 residues. The germline V and J ends were trimmed by 5 bases and 1 base, with 16 bases remaining between them. The germline CDR1 and CDR2 sequences are SGHVS and FNYEAQ. The DNA of the CDR3 is TGTGCCAGCAGCCCACGGGAGAAGGGGGGCACAGATACGCAGTATTTT. Amino acids: CASSPREKGGTDTQYF.

This clonotype was detected many times. This chain joins TRBV6-5 and TRBJ2-4; TRBD1 aligns across 10 bases. Germline V gene lookup returns CDR1 MNHEY and CDR2 SVGAGI. This CDR3 spans 14 amino acids. V lost 6 bases, J lost 8 bases, and 7 bases stayed unmatched. The CDR3 DNA sequence: TGTGCCAGCAGCCCGGGGGACAGGGGAGACATTCAGTACTTC. Protein product: CASSPGDRGDIQYF.

This clonotype was counted only a few times. V gene TRBV6-2 or TRBV6-3 combines with J gene TRBJ1-1; 9 positions agree with TRBD1. The ends lost 0 bases at V and 3 bases at J; junction bases unmatched: 5. The germline V gene has CDR1 MNHEY and CDR2 SVGEGT. The CDR3 totals 16 residues. CDR3 in DNA: TGTGCCAGCAGTTACTCGGTCCGACAGGGGGACACTGAAGCTTTCTTT. The encoded protein is CASSYSVRQGDTEAFF.

This clonotype was detected only a few times. This chain links TRBV29-1 with TRBJ2-5; D is unresolved. Trimming cost V 4 bases and J 5 bases, with 5 bases left between them. Germline lookup yields CDR1 SQVTM and CDR2 ANQGSEA. The CDR3 has 10 residues. The CDR3 is CSVGEETQYF. The DNA for the CDR3 is TGCAGCGTTGGAGAGGAGACCCAGTACTTC.

The rearrangement uses TRBV24-1 and TRBJ2-5, with 7 bases fitting TRBD1. This CDR3 is 15 amino acids long. The V gene end was trimmed by 3 bases and the J gene end by 5 bases; junction bases not matched to a gene: 8. Germline V gives CDR1 KGHDR, CDR2 SFDVKD. The CDR3 protein is CATSDPQGTGETQYF. The CDR3 bases are TGTGCCACCAGTGATCCACAGGGGACGGGGGAGACCCAGTACTTC.

This clonotype has ten or more counts. The chain carries TRBV7-6 and TRBJ2-7, with TRBD2 matching over 9 bases. The germline gives CDR1 SGHVS, CDR2 FNYEAQ. Germline trimming cut 5 bases from V and 7 bases from J; bases unmatched to any gene: 6. CDR3 length equals 13 residues. The CDR3 region has the DNA TGTGCCAGCAGCCCAGGACTAGCGTCTGAGCAGTACGTC. The encoded protein is CASSPGLASEQYV.

V and J are TRBV5-1 and TRBJ2-3; no firm D call. Germline lookup yields CDR1 SGHRS and CDR2 YFSETQ. The CDR3 contains 14 residues. The V gene lost 0 bases and the J gene lost 5 bases, with 10 bases spanning the gap. The DNA of the CDR3 is TGCGCCAGCAGCTTGGGCCTTAGAGAAGATACGCAGTATTTT. Translation gives CASSLGLREDTQYF.

At least ten counts were recorded for this clonotype. The V gene is TRBV5-1, the J gene TRBJ2-7; maybe TRBD2 (6 bases). The germline V and J ends were trimmed by 4 bases and 0 bases, with 14 bases remaining between them. The CDR3 contains 15 residues. Germline V gene data show CDR1 as SGHRS and CDR2 as YFSETQ. The CDR3 region has the DNA TGCGCCAGCAGCCCCCGGGACTTCCTCTCCTACGAGCAGTACGTC. This gives the protein CASSPRDFLSYEQYV.

The sample holds many counts of this clonotype. This chain uses TRBV14 with TRBJ1-1; 9 positions match TRBD1. Germline loops: CDR1 SGHDN, CDR2 FVKESK. The CDR3 loop spans 16 amino acids. V trimming: 5 bases; J trimming: 4 bases; junction bases outside the gene matches: 11. The CDR3 nucleotides read TGTGCCAGCAGCTTATTCGGACAGGGGATTGTCACTGAAGCTTTCTTT. Translating it yields CASSLFGQGIVTEAFF.

The chain joins TRBV19 to TRBJ1-2; the D is unclear. Trimming pared 3 bases from V and 10 bases from J, leaving 18 bases between. Per the germline V gene, CDR1 is LNHDA and CDR2 is SQIVND (reference sequence). There are 14 residues in the CDR3. The DNA of the CDR3 is TGTGCCAGTAGTATGTGGGGTCGGTATCCTGACTACACCTTC. This sequence encodes CASSMWGRYPDYTF.

V is TRBV12-3 or TRBV12-4 and J is TRBJ2-7; D gene ambiguous. CDR3 length: 14 amino acids. V was clipped by 5 bases and J by 4 bases, with 15 bases between them. This chain's CDR3 is CASSRTAIPYEQYF. In nucleotides, the CDR3 is TGTGCCAGCAGTAGGACGGCTATTCCTTACGAGCAGTACTTC.

This clonotype was counted only a few times. This chain joins TRBV11-2 and TRBJ1-4, with D hard to call. Germline lookup yields CDR1 SGHAT and CDR2 FQNNGV. Deletions cut 5 bases from V and 7 bases from J, with 11 bases between. The CDR3 runs to 13 residues. CDR3 loop: CASSTRAAEKLFF. Written as DNA, the CDR3 is TGTGCCAGCAGCACTAGGGCGGCTGAAAAACTGTTTTTT.

As for this clonotype: The junction departs from the called germline gene at one end, perhaps through a read error. J is TRBJ1-2 and V is TRBV11-2, with 9 positions matching TRBD1. CDR1 and CDR2 (germline): SGHAT, FQNNGV. This CDR3 has 16 amino acids. Written as DNA, the CDR3 is TGTGCCGGCAGTTCCGGGACAGGGACAACTAACTATGGCTACACCTTC. Its protein product is CAGSSGTGTTNYGYTF.

This clonotype occurred many times. The chain employs TRBV7-2 and TRBJ2-3, with unresolved D. Trimming took 5 bases from V and 5 from J, leaving 20 bases between them. From germline, CDR1 is SGHTA and CDR2 FQGNSA. CDR3 length equals 16 residues. For the CDR3, the DNA is TGTGCCAGCAGCCCCCCTTGGAGCAACGCCGGAGATACGCAGTATTTT. The encoded protein is CASSPPWSNAGDTQYF.

This clonotype was recorded many times. The CDR3 nucleotides read TGTGCCAGCAGCCCCGGACAGGGAGGTAATTCACCCCTCCACTTT. Protein sequence: CASSPGQGGNSPLHF. The chain uses TRBV11-2 and TRBJ1-6, with 8 bases aligning to TRBD1. Germline CDR1 is SGHAT and CDR2 is FQNNGV. The CDR3 covers 15 residues. Trimming cost V 5 bases and J 6 bases; bases outside gene matches: 6.

This clonotype has more than one count but fewer than ten. V usage is TRBV5-1 and J usage is TRBJ2-6; no firm D call. This CDR3 is built from 18 residues. CDR1 and CDR2 from the germline V gene are SGHRS and YFSETQ. The germline V and J ends were trimmed by 2 bases and 0 bases, with 15 bases remaining between them. CDR3 nucleotide sequence: TGCGCCAGCAGCTTTGGAGTGGGCATGAACTCTGGGGCCAACGTCCTGACTTTC. This translates into CASSFGVGMNSGANVLTF.

This chain connects TRBV5-8 to TRBJ1-5; D is possibly TRBD1 (6 bases). Germline V gene lookup returns CDR1 SGHTS and CDR2 YDEGEE. The V and J ends lost 0 bases and 4 bases respectively, with 14 bases between them. The length of the CDR3 is 16 residues. CDR3 protein: CASSLVWGAGNQPQHF. CDR3 DNA sequence: TGTGCCAGCAGCTTGGTGTGGGGGGCTGGTAATCAGCCCCAGCATTTT.

As concerns this clonotype: Given a much more abundant clone one base away, this may be a read error. This chain links TRBV7-6 with TRBJ2-6, with D perhaps matching TRBD1 or TRBD2 (5 bases each). This CDR3 is 15 amino acids long. The V gene's germline CDR1 is SGHVS and CDR2 FNYEAQ. In DNA, the CDR3 is TGTGCCAGCAGCTCGAATAGGGCTGGGGGCAACGTCCTGACTTTC. This gives the protein CASSSNRAGGNVLTF.